This passage covers 2 T cell receptor beta chains from one sample sequenced in a study of technical replicates of blood from four donors. Clones were read by immunoSEQ multiplex PCR, and TCRdb kept only the in-frame ones, dropping some. The data show fewer than 85,000 clones, with roughly 92% seen just once and around 0.44% held by the top ten. Sequenced material: T cells isolated from PBMCs. The receptor source for this set is a human donor in good health.

The chain is built from TRBV7-3 and TRBJ2-7; no reliable D call. From germline, CDR1 is SGHTA and CDR2 FQGTGA. This CDR3 has 13 residues. Trimming pared 2 bases from V and 3 bases from J, leaving 8 bases between. The CDR3 spells CASSLGLGYEQYF. CDR3 sequence (DNA): TGTGCCAGCAGCTTAGGTCTAGGCTACGAGCAGTACTTC.

The chain joins TRBV5-1 to TRBJ2-7; D might be TRBD2 (5 bases). V dropped 4 bases and J dropped 2 bases, with 10 bases sitting between them. The CDR3 is 13 amino acids. The germline V gene has CDR1 SGHRS and CDR2 YFSETQ. The CDR3 DNA reads as TGCGCCAGCAGCGCTACGGAGGCCTACGAGCAGTACTTC. Protein sequence: CASSATEAYEQYF. Filled out from reference TRBV5-1 and TRBJ2-7, the complete variable domain reads KAGVTQTPRYLIKTRGQQVTLSCSPISGHRSVSWYQQTPGQGLQFLFEYFSETQRNKGNFPGRFSGRQFSNSRSEMNVSTLELGDSALYLCASSATEAYEQYFGPGTRLTVT.